A single sample gave rise to the 10 T cell receptor beta chains below, sequenced in a study of tumor-infiltrating lymphocytes in localized non-small cell lung cancer. Assay used: immunoSEQ multiplex PCR; TCRdb lists only in-frame clones, some missing. Of over 10,000 clones listed, roughly 80% are singletons. The sequenced sample was uninvolved lung tissue not adjacent to the tumor. Every receptor here comes from a human donor with non-small cell lung cancer.

V usage is TRBV19 and J usage is TRBJ1-4, with a weak D call TRBD1 (6 bases). CDR3 size: 15 residues. Trimming took 7 bases from V and 0 from J, leaving 12 bases between them. Germline lookup yields CDR1 LNHDA and CDR2 SQIVND (reference sequence). In DNA form, the CDR3 reads TGTGCCAGTACTAGGACAGAAACAACTAATGAAAAACTGTTTTTT. Protein: CASTRTETTNEKLFF. The complete variable domain, with remaining parts taken from reference TRBV19 and TRBJ1-4, reads DGGITQSPKYLFRKEGQNVTLSCEQNLNHDAMYWYRQDPGQGLRLIYYSQIVNDFQKGDIAEGYSVSREKKESFPLTVTSAQKNPTAFYLCASTRTETTNEKLFFGSGTQLSVL.

A single count supports this clone. The chain employs TRBV10-2 and TRBJ1-5; 9 bases align to TRBD1. This CDR3 spans 16 amino acids. The trim removed 4 bases at V and 4 bases at J, leaving 8 bases unmatched. Per germline, CDR1 WSHSY and CDR2 SAAADI. The CDR3 is CASSVPGQGGNQPQHF. The CDR3 DNA reads TGCGCCAGCAGTGTACCGGGACAGGGAGGGAATCAGCCCCAGCATTTT.

This chain joins TRBV2 and TRBJ2-7; D gene ambiguous. Germline V gives CDR1 SNHLY, CDR2 FYNNEI. Trimming shortened V by 2 bases and J by 4 bases, and 3 bases separated the two germline ends. This CDR3 region has 11 residues. The CDR3 sequence is CASSETYEQYF. The DNA for the CDR3 is TGTGCCAGCAGTGAAACTTACGAGCAGTACTTC.

The V and J genes are TRBV5-6 and TRBJ1-3; D may be TRBD1 (5 bases). The V gene's germline CDR1 is SGHDT and CDR2 YYEEEE. This CDR3 contains 15 residues. Trimming pared 5 bases from V and 0 bases from J, leaving 12 bases between. Here the CDR3 DNA reads TGTGCCAGCAGTCTTGGTGGGGGCTCTGGAAACACCATATATTTT. Its protein is CASSLGGGSGNTIYF.

The chain carries TRBV15 and TRBJ2-7, with TRBD2 as a possible D gene (6 bases). Trimming pared 2 bases from V and 12 bases from J, leaving 14 bases between. The CDR3 extends over 12 amino acids. The germline gives CDR1 LNHNV, CDR2 YYDKDF (reference sequence). CDR3 in DNA: TGTGCCACCAGCAGATCCGGGACTCGGCTGTACTTC. Translating it yields CATSRSGTRLYF.

The rearrangement joins TRBV7-2 to TRBJ1-4; tentative D call: TRBD1 (5 bases). The CDR3 spans 14 residues. Between the trimmed V and J ends, which lost 4 bases and 4 bases, there was a span of 10 bases. CDR1 and CDR2 from the germline V gene are SGHTA and FQGNSA. DNA of the CDR3: TGTGCCAGCAGCTCGGACACTTTTAATGAAAAACTGTTTTTT. Translation gives CASSSDTFNEKLFF.

The chain carries TRBV7-3 and TRBJ2-2; 7 nucleotides align to TRBD2. Germline loops: CDR1 SGHTA, CDR2 FQGTGA. Trimming at V came to 2 bases and at J to 7 bases, leaving 4 bases not matched to a gene. The CDR3 has 14 residues. The CDR3 loop reads CASSLDGGYGELFF. In DNA, the CDR3 is TGTGCCAGCAGCTTAGACGGGGGGTACGGGGAGCTGTTTTTT.

The rearrangement joins TRBV5-6 to TRBJ1-2; possibly TRBD1 for D (5 bases). V dropped 8 bases and J dropped 6 bases, with 17 bases sitting between them. Germline values: CDR1 SGHDT, CDR2 YYEEEE. The CDR3 is 13 amino acids. This CDR3 is CASSPLGVDGYTF. The CDR3 DNA sequence: TGTGCCAGTTCACCCCTGGGGGTCGATGGCTACACCTTC.

The V gene is TRBV2, the J gene TRBJ2-1; no definite D call. The germline V gene has CDR1 SNHLY and CDR2 FYNNEI. V was clipped by 4 bases and J by 1 base, with 5 bases between them. This CDR3 region has 13 residues. The CDR3 region has the DNA TGTGCCAGCAGTGTTGCTTCCTACAATGAGCAGTTCTTC. Its protein is CASSVASYNEQFF. The whole variable domain, filled in from reference TRBV2 and TRBJ2-1, reads EPEVTQTPSHQVTQMGQEVILRCVPISNHLYFYWYRQILGQKVEFLVSFYNNEISEKSEIFDDQFSVERPDGSNFTLKIRSTKLEDSAMYFCASSVASYNEQFFGPGTRLTVL.

Only one count was recorded for this clone. The J gene is TRBJ2-1, the V gene TRBV19; 7 positions match TRBD2. Germline V lookup: CDR1 LNHDA, CDR2 SQIVND (reference sequence). The CDR3 is 14 residues long. V lost 9 bases and J lost 6; bases outside the gene matches: 11. CDR3 loop: CASQLMGGVNEQFF. The CDR3 nucleotides are TGTGCCAGCCAACTAATGGGGGGGGTCAATGAGCAGTTCTTC.